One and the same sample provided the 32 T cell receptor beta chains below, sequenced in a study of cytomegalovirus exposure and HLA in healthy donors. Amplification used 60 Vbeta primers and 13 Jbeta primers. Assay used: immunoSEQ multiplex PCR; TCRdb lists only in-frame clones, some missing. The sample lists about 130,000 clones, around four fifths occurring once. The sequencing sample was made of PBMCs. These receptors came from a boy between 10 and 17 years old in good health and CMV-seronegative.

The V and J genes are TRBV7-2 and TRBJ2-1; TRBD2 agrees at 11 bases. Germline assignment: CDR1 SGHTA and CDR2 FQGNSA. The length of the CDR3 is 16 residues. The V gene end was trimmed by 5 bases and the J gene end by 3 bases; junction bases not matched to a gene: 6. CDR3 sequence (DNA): TGTGCCAGCAGCGCCCGACTAGCGGGATTCTACAATGAGCAGTTCTTC. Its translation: CASSARLAGFYNEQFF.

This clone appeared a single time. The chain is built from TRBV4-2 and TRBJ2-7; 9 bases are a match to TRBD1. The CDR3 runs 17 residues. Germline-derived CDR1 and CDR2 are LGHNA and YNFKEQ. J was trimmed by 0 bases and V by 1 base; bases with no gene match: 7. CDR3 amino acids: CASSQGFGTGSSYEQYF. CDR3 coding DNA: TGTGCCAGCAGCCAAGGATTCGGGACAGGGAGCTCCTACGAGCAGTACTTC.

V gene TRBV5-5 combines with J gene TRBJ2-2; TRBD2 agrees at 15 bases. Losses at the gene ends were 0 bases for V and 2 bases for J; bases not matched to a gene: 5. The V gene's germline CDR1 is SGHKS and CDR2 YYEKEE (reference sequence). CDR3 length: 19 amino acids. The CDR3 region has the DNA TGTGCCAGCAGCTTGGTAAGGACTAGCGGGAGGGACAACACCGGGGAGCTGTTTTTT. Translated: CASSLVRTSGRDNTGELFF.

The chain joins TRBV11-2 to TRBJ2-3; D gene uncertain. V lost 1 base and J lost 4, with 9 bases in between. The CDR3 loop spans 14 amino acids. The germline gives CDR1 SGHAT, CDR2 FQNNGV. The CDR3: CASSLGARPDTQYF. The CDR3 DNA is TGTGCCAGCAGCTTAGGAGCTAGGCCAGATACGCAGTATTTT.

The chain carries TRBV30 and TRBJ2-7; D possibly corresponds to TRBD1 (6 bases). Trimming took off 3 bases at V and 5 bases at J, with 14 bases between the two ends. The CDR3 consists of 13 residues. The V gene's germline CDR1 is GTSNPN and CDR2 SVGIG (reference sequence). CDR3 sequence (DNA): TGTGCCTGGAGCTTCCTTGGGGGCAACGAGCAGTACTTC. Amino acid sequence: CAWSFLGGNEQYF.

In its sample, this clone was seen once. The chain's CDR3 is CASSRFGEQFF. CDR3 DNA: TGCGCCAGCAGCCGTTTTGGCGAGCAGTTCTTC. The V call is TRBV5-1, the J call TRBJ2-1, with unresolved D. With 4 bases removed from V and 10 bases from J, the gap between germline ends came to 9 bases. CDR3 length equals 11 residues. From germline, CDR1 is SGHRS and CDR2 YFSETQ. Full variable domain (remainder filled in from reference TRBV5-1 and TRBJ2-1): KAGVTQTPRYLIKTRGQQVTLSCSPISGHRSVSWYQQTPGQGLQFLFEYFSETQRNKGNFPGRFSGRQFSNSRSEMNVSTLELGDSALYLCASSRFGEQFFGPGTRLTVL.

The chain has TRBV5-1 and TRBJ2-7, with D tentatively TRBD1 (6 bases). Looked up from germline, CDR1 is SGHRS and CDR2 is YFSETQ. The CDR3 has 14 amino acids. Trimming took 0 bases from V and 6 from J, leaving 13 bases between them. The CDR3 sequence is CASSLEGHWTEQYF. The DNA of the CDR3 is TGCGCCAGCAGCTTGGAGGGACATTGGACCGAGCAGTACTTC. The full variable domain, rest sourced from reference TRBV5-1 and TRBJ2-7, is KAGVTQTPRYLIKTRGQQVTLSCSPISGHRSVSWYQQTPGQGLQFLFEYFSETQRNKGNFPGRFSGRQFSNSRSEMNVSTLELGDSALYLCASSLEGHWTEQYFGPGTRLTVT.

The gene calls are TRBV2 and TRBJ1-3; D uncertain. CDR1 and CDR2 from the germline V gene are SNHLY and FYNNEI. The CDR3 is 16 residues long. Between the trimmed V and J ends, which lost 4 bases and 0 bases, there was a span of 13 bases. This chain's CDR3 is CASSVLDWSSGNTIYF. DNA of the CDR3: TGTGCCAGCAGTGTATTGGACTGGAGCTCTGGAAACACCATATATTTT.

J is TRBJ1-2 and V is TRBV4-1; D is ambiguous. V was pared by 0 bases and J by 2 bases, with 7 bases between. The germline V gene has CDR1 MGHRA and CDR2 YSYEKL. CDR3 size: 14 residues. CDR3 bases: TGCGCCAGCAGCCAAGAGGGCAGAAACTATGGCTACACCTTC. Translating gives CASSQEGRNYGYTF.

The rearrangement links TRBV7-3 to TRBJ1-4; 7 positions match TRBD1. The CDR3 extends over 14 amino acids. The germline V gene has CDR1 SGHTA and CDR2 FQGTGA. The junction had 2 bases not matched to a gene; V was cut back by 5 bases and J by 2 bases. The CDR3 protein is CASSPQGTNEKLFF. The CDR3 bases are TGTGCCAGCAGCCCACAGGGGACTAATGAAAAACTGTTTTTT.

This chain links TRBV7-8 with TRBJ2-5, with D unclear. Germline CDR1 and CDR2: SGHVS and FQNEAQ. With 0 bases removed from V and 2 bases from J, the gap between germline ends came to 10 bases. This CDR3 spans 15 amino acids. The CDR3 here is CASSLAGYSQETQYF. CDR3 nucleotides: TGTGCCAGCAGCTTAGCGGGCTACTCACAAGAGACCCAGTACTTC. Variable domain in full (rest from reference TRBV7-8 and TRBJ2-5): GAGVSQSPRYKVAKRGQDVALRCDPISGHVSLFWYQQALGQGPEFLTYFQNEAQLDKSGLPSDRFFAERPEGSVSTLKIQRTQQEDSAVYLCASSLAGYSQETQYFGPGTRLLVL.

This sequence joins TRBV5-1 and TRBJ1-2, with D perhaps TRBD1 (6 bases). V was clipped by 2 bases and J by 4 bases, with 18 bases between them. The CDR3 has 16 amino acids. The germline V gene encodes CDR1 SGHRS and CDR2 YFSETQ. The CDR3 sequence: CASSLGTGTRVYGYTF. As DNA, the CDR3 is TGCGCCAGCAGCTTAGGGACCGGGACAAGAGTCTATGGCTACACCTTC.

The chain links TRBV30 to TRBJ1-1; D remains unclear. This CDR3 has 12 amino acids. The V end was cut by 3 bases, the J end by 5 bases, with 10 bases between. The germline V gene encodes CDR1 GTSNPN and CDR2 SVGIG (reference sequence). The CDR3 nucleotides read TGTGCCTGGAGAAGCGTGGAGACTGAAGCTTTCTTT. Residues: CAWRSVETEAFF.

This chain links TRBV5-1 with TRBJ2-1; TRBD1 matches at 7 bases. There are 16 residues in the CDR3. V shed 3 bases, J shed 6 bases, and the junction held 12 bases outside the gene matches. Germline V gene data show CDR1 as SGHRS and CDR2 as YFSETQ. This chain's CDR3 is CASSSLQGSTSNEQFF. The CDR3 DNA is TGCGCCAGCAGCTCCTTACAGGGGAGTACGTCCAATGAGCAGTTCTTC.

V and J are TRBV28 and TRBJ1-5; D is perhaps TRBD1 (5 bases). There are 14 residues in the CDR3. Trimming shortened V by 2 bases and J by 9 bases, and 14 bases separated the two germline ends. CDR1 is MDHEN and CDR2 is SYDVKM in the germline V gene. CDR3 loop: CASSLVPTGGPQHF. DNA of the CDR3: TGTGCCAGCAGTTTAGTCCCGACCGGGGGGCCCCAGCATTTT. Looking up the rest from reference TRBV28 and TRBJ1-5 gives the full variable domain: DVKVTQSSRYLVKRTGEKVFLECVQDMDHENMFWYRQDPGLGLRLIYFSYDVKMKEKGDIPEGYSVSREKKERFSLILESASTNQTSMYLCASSLVPTGGPQHFGDGTRLSIL.

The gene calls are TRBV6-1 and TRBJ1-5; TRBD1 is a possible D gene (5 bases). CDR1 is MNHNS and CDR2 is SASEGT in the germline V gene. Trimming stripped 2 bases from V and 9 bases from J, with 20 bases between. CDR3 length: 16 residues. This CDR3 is CASSETGGARGWPQHF. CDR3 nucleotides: TGTGCCAGCAGTGAAACGGGAGGGGCACGGGGATGGCCCCAGCATTTT.

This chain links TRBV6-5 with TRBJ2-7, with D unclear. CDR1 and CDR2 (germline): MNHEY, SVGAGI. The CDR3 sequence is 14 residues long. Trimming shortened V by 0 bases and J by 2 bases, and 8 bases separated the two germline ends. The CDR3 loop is CASSYSPDTYEQYF. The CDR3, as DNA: TGTGCCAGCAGTTACTCGCCAGATACCTACGAGCAGTACTTC.

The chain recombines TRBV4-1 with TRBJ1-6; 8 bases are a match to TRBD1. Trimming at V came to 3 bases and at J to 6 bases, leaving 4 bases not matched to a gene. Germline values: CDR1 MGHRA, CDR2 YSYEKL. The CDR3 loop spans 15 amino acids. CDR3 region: CASSQGDRINSPLHF. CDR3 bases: TGCGCCAGCAGCCAGGGGGACAGGATTAATTCACCCCTCCACTTT.

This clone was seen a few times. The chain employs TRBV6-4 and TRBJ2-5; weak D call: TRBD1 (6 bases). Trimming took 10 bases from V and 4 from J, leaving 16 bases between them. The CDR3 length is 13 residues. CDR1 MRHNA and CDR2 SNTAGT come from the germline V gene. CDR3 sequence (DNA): TGTGCCACATCTGAAGGGGGAACAGAGACCCAGTACTTC. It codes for CATSEGGTETQYF.

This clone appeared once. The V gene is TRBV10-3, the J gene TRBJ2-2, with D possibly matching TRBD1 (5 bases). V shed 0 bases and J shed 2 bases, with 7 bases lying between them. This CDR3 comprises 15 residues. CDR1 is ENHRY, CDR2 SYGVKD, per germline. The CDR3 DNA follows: TGTGCCATCAGTGAGTCAGGGGCAAACACCGGGGAGCTGTTTTTT. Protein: CAISESGANTGELFF.

The CDR3 nucleotides read TGTGCCAGCAGCGAAGTGTCGGATAGCGGGAAAGACGAGCAGTACTTC. This codes for CASSEVSDSGKDEQYF. V gene TRBV5-4 combines with J gene TRBJ2-7, with TRBD2 matching over 8 bases. With 4 bases clipped from V and 5 bases from J, the junction kept 14 bases outside the gene matches. The germline gives CDR1 SGHNT, CDR2 YYREEE (reference sequence). The CDR3 totals 16 residues.

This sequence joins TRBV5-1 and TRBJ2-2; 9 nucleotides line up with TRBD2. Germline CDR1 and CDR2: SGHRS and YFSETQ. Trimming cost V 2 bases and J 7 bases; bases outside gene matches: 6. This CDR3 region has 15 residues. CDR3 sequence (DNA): TGCGCCAGCAGCTTTAGCGGGAGTGGGCACGGGGAGCTGTTTTTT. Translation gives CASSFSGSGHGELFF.

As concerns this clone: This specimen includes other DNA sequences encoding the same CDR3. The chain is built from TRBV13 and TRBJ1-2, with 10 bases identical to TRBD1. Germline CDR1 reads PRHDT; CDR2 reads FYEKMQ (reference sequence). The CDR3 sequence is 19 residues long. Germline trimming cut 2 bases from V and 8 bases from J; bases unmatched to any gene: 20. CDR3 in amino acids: CASSLPRGQGTWGRRGYTF. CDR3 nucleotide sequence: TGTGCCAGCAGCTTACCGAGGGGACAGGGGACCTGGGGAAGACGAGGCTACACCTTC.

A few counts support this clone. CDR3 DNA: TGCAGTGCTAGAGTCGGGACTGAAGCTTTCTTT. Its protein is CSARVGTEAFF. The genes are TRBV20-1 and TRBJ1-1; D gene unclear. CDR1 and CDR2 from the germline V gene are DFQATT and SNEGSKA (reference sequence). The V end was cut by 1 base, the J end by 5 bases, with 5 bases between. The CDR3 is 11 residues long.

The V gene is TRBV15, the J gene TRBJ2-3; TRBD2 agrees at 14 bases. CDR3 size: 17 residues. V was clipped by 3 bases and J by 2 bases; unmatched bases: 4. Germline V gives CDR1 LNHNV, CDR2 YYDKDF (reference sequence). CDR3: CATSRGLAGEHTDTQYF. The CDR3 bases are TGTGCCACCAGCAGGGGACTAGCGGGAGAGCACACAGATACGCAGTATTTT.

The CDR3 DNA is TGTGCCAGTAGCTCTGAGCTAGGAGACCCGGAGGCTTTCTTT. This sequence encodes CASSSELGDPEAFF. J is TRBJ1-1 and V is TRBV19; D gene ambiguous. Germline lookup yields CDR1 LNHDA and CDR2 SQIVND (reference sequence). This CDR3 is 14 amino acids long. V lost 6 bases, J lost 11 bases, and 22 bases lay in between. Combining the CDR3 with reference TRBV19 and TRBJ1-1 gives the whole variable domain DGGITQSPKYLFRKEGQNVTLSCEQNLNHDAMYWYRQDPGQGLRLIYYSQIVNDFQKGDIAEGYSVSREKKESFPLTVTSAQKNPTAFYLCASSSELGDPEAFFGQGTRLTVV.

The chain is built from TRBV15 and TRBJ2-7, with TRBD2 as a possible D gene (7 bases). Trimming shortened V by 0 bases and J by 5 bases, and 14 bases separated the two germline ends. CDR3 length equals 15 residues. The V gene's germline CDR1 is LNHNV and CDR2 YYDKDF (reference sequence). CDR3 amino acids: CATSRDLGGGDEQYF. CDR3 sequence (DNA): TGTGCCACCAGCAGAGATCTGGGGGGGGGCGACGAGCAGTACTTC.

The CDR3: CASSLAGTRAGNEQFF. DNA of the CDR3: TGTGCCAGCAGCCTCGCCGGGACTAGAGCCGGCAATGAGCAGTTCTTC. The chain carries TRBV5-6 and TRBJ2-1, with 8 bases matching TRBD2. V shed 4 bases and J 6 bases; nucleotides not matched to a gene: 12. The CDR3 has 16 residues. Germline V lookup: CDR1 SGHDT, CDR2 YYEEEE.

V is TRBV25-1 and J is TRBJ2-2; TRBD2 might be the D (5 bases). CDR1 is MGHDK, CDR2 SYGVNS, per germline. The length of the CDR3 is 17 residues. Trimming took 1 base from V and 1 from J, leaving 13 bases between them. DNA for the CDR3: TGTGCCAGCAGTGAATCCCCCGGGGATAGGAACACCGGGGAGCTGTTTTTT. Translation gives CASSESPGDRNTGELFF.

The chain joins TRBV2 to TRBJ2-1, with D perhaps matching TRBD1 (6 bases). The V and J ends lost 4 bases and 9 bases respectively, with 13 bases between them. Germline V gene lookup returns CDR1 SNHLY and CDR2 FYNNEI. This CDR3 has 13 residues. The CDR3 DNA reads TGTGCCAGCAGTGGGGCCCAGGGGCTTGAGCAGTTCTTC. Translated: CASSGAQGLEQFF.

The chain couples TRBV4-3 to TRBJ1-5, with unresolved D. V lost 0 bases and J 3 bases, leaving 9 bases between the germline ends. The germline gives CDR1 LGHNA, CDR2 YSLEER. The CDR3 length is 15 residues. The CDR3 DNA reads TGCGCCAGCAGCCAAGATCGGGGTTACAATCAGCCCCAGCATTTT. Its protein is CASSQDRGYNQPQHF.

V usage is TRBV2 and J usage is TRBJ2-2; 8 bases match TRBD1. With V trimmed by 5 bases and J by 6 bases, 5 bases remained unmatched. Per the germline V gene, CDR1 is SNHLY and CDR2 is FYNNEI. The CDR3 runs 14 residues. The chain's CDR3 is CASSSDRAPGELFF. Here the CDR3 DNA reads TGTGCCAGCAGTTCGGACAGGGCTCCCGGGGAGCTGTTTTTT.